This TCR beta chain was found in a study of patients and donors after allogeneic stem cell transplantation. The CDR3 totals 14 residues. Looked up from germline, CDR1 is LGHDT and CDR2 is YNNKEL (reference sequence). Trimming shortened V by 1 base and J by 7 bases, and 8 bases separated the two germline ends. TCRdb redid the calling of the RT-PCR reads with MiXCR, one entry per CDR3 protein. The data hold fewer than 500,000 distinct CDR3 sequences, with around 16% observed a single time. This clonotype appeared a few times. The sequenced sample was blood, either unsorted or a sorted T cell fraction (not recorded which). The receptor was derived from a human donor who was either an allogeneic HSCT recipient or a stem cell or donor lymphocyte infusion donor (not recorded which). It is not recorded whose cells these are; they may come from a transplant donor. The chain links TRBV3-1 to TRBJ1-6; TRBD1 is a possible D gene (5 bases). CDR3 protein: CASSQGGTNSPLHF. As DNA, the CDR3 is TGTGCCAGCAGCCAAGGGGGGACCAATTCACCCCTCCACTTT.